Below are 27 T cell receptor beta chains sequenced from a single sample in a study of T cells in Graves' hyperthyroidism and ophthalmopathy. The source material, RNA transcripts, was used to amplify TCR beta CDR3 regions. In the first-round RT-PCR of the TCR CDR3, the HTBI primer set was used. Each CDR3 protein gets one entry after TCRdb re-called the multiplex PCR reads with MiXCR. Here the sample spans hundreds of thousands of distinct CDR3 sequences, just under 20% being singletons. Sequenced material: blood. The receptors originated from a man in his forties with Graves' ophthalmopathy.

This sequence joins TRBV5-1 and TRBJ2-7, with D unclear. Germline V gene lookup returns CDR1 SGHRS and CDR2 YFSETQ. V gave up 0 bases and J gave up 2 bases, with 9 bases separating them. The CDR3 runs to 14 residues. CDR3 protein: CASSLEASAYEQYF. The CDR3 nucleotides are TGCGCCAGCAGCTTGGAGGCAAGCGCCTACGAGCAGTACTTC.

This sequence joins TRBV2 and TRBJ2-2, with a weak D call TRBD1 (6 bases). Germline V gives CDR1 SNHLY, CDR2 FYNNEI. V was trimmed by 4 bases and J by 1 base, leaving 7 bases between them. The CDR3 sequence is 14 residues long. Here the CDR3 DNA reads TGTGCCAGCAGTGGGACAGAGAACACCGGGGAGCTGTTTTTT. Translated: CASSGTENTGELFF.

This chain uses TRBV5-1 with TRBJ2-7; D not certain. The germline gives CDR1 SGHRS, CDR2 YFSETQ. The CDR3 length is 13 residues. The germline V and J ends were trimmed by 2 bases and 1 base, with 7 bases remaining between them. The CDR3 loop reads CASSFLGSYEQYF. Here the CDR3 DNA reads TGCGCCAGCAGCTTTTTAGGGTCCTACGAGCAGTACTTC.

In its sample, this clonotype was seen many times. The J gene is TRBJ2-5, the V gene TRBV7-2, with D maybe TRBD2 (7 bases). V was pared by 4 bases and J by 2 bases, with 17 bases between. The CDR3 has 16 residues. The germline gives CDR1 SGHTA, CDR2 FQGNSA. The CDR3 region has the DNA TGTGCCAGCAGCTCCGCGGTAGGGGGGGCTCAAGAGACCCAGTACTTC. This codes for CASSSAVGGAQETQYF.

The rearrangement joins TRBV7-2 to TRBJ2-2; 9 nucleotides agree with TRBD1. V lost 1 base to trimming and J lost 5 bases; unmatched junction nucleotides: 11. The germline V gene encodes CDR1 SGHTA and CDR2 FQGNSA. The CDR3 contains 18 residues. The CDR3, as DNA: TGTGCCAGCAGCTTAGTATTAAGGCTGACAGGGGGAACCGGGGAGCTGTTTTTT. Residues: CASSLVLRLTGGTGELFF.

This chain connects TRBV28 to TRBJ1-2; a possible D gene is TRBD1 (6 bases). Germline-derived CDR1 and CDR2 are MDHEN and SYDVKM. There are 14 residues in the CDR3. V was cut by 6 bases and J by 4 bases, with 15 bases left in between. CDR3 region: CASRQTGQTYGYTF. In nucleotides, the CDR3 is TGTGCCAGCAGACAAACCGGACAGACCTATGGCTACACCTTC.

This clonotype was seen repeatedly, ten times or more. This rearrangement joins TRBV11-2 to TRBJ2-3; weak D call: TRBD2 (6 bases). V was pared by 1 base and J by 2 bases, with 25 bases between. Germline V CDR1 and CDR2: SGHAT, FQNNGV. There are 20 residues in the CDR3. The CDR3 loop is CASSLVPPGRVPGDTDTQYF. In nucleotides, the CDR3 is TGTGCCAGCAGCTTAGTACCCCCGGGGCGCGTTCCGGGGGACACAGATACGCAGTATTTT.

This clonotype was detected only a few times. V gene TRBV12-3 or TRBV12-4 combines with J gene TRBJ1-5; TRBD1 aligns across 8 bases. CDR3 length equals 19 residues. Germline trimming cut 3 bases from V and 0 bases from J; bases unmatched to any gene: 13. The CDR3 reads CASSFRGHLAIYSNQPQHF. The CDR3 nucleotides read TGTGCCAGCAGTTTCAGGGGGCACCTCGCAATATATAGCAATCAGCCCCAGCATTTT.

The rearrangement links TRBV7-8 to TRBJ2-5, with D hard to call. The CDR3 covers 14 residues. Trimming took 2 bases from V and 1 from J, leaving 8 bases between them. Germline CDR1 SGHVS, CDR2 FQNEAQ. CDR3 nucleotides: TGTGCCAGCAGCTTACACGAATTCCAAGAGACCCAGTACTTC. Translation: CASSLHEFQETQYF.

This clonotype came up a few times. This rearrangement joins TRBV10-3 to TRBJ1-1; 9 bases are shared with TRBD1. The ends lost 10 bases at V and 0 bases at J; junction bases unmatched: 6. CDR3 length equals 14 residues. Germline V gives CDR1 ENHRY, CDR2 SYGVKD. The chain's CDR3 is CATRTGDLNTEAFF. CDR3 DNA sequence: TGTGCCACTCGGACAGGGGACTTGAACACTGAAGCTTTCTTT.

The chain carries TRBV5-1 and TRBJ1-2; D is undetermined. Trimming took 3 bases from V and 4 from J, leaving 19 bases between them. Germline loops: CDR1 SGHRS, CDR2 YFSETQ. The CDR3 extends over 16 amino acids. This CDR3 reads CASSSGSKLGSYGYTF. Written as DNA, the CDR3 is TGCGCCAGCAGCTCTGGGAGCAAGTTGGGCTCCTATGGCTACACCTTC.

This clonotype was observed a few times. The CDR3 spells CASSFFPRGTFSTDTQYF. CDR3 nucleotide sequence: TGCGCCAGCAGCTTTTTCCCCCGGGGGACGTTTAGCACAGATACGCAGTATTTT. This chain joins TRBV5-1 and TRBJ2-3, with a weak D call TRBD2 (6 bases). CDR1 and CDR2 from the germline V gene are SGHRS and YFSETQ. This CDR3 is 18 amino acids long. V dropped 2 bases and J dropped 0 bases, with 19 bases sitting between them.

The V and J genes are TRBV24-1 and TRBJ1-3, with D possibly being TRBD1 (6 bases). This CDR3 comprises 17 residues. Germline CDR1 reads KGHDR; CDR2 reads SFDVKD. With 4 bases removed from V and 0 bases from J, the gap between germline ends came to 15 bases. CDR3 amino acids: CATSEHRDGGSGNTIYF. In DNA form, the CDR3 reads TGTGCCACCAGTGAACACAGGGACGGGGGCTCTGGAAACACCATATATTTT.

This clonotype was observed many times. The chain links TRBV18 to TRBJ1-1; no reliable D call. In germline, CDR1 is KGHSH, CDR2 LQKENI. The CDR3 extends over 11 amino acids. Trimming cost V 8 bases and J 0 bases, with 4 bases left between them. The DNA for the CDR3 is TGTGCCAGCAGTTTGAACACTGAAGCTTTCTTT. Translation: CASSLNTEAFF.

About this clonotype: This could be a read error, since a much larger clone is one nucleotide away. This chain joins TRBV20-1 and TRBJ2-1; 8 bases line up with TRBD2. The CDR3 contains 12 residues. V gave up 8 bases and J gave up 8 bases; unmatched junction bases: 8. Germline V CDR1 and CDR2: DFQATT, SNEGSKA (reference sequence). The CDR3, as DNA: TGCAGTTCCGGGGGGGACCTGGATGAGCAGTTCTTC. Translated, it gives CSSGGDLDEQFF.

This clonotype was picked up one time. One base away lies a much larger clone, so this may be a sequencing read error. This chain connects TRBV2 to TRBJ2-1; 8 bases fit TRBD1. The J call could be wrong; TRBJ2-7 is a better fit for the DNA end. The CDR3 is 17 residues long. Germline V gene sequence: CDR1 SNHLY, CDR2 FYNNEI. The CDR3 coding sequence is TGTGCCAGCAGCCCGGTCGCGACAGGGGTGTTCTACAATGAGCAGTACTTC. Protein: CASSPVATGVFYNEQYF.

V is TRBV20-1 and J is TRBJ2-3, with 7 bases identical to TRBD1. CDR3 length equals 15 residues. The V gene's germline CDR1 is DFQATT and CDR2 SNEGSKA (reference sequence). Trimming removed 4 bases from V and 4 bases from J; junction bases left unmatched: 11. CDR3 in amino acids: CSAITGDSQADTQYF. In nucleotides, the CDR3 is TGCAGTGCTATCACCGGGGACAGTCAGGCAGATACGCAGTATTTT.

This clonotype appeared many times. This rearrangement joins TRBV6-1 to TRBJ1-2; D remains ambiguous. Per the germline V gene, CDR1 is MNHNS and CDR2 is SASEGT. CDR3 length: 13 residues. The V and J ends lost 7 bases and 8 bases respectively, with 17 bases between them. The CDR3 loop reads CASNPNALGGYTF. In nucleotides, the CDR3 is TGTGCCAGCAATCCCAATGCGCTGGGGGGCTACACCTTC.

The rearrangement links TRBV12-3 or TRBV12-4 to TRBJ1-2; D remains ambiguous. V was cut by 2 bases and J by 3 bases, with 10 bases left in between. This CDR3 spans 14 amino acids. The CDR3 nucleotides are TGTGCCAGCAGTTTACGCAAGGGCGACTATGGCTACACCTTC. This translates into CASSLRKGDYGYTF.

This clonotype has only a few counts. The chain is built from TRBV20-1 and TRBJ2-2; D is possibly TRBD2 (5 bases). Trimming cost V 7 bases and J 9 bases, with 12 bases left between them. CDR1 and CDR2 from the germline V gene are DFQATT and SNEGSKA (reference sequence). CDR3 size: 11 residues. DNA for the CDR3: TGCAGTGGGAGGACGGGCCGGGAGCTGTTTTTT. It translates to CSGRTGRELFF.

In this sample, this clonotype turned up a few times. V and J are TRBV24-1 and TRBJ2-5; D is tentatively TRBD1 or TRBD2 (5 bases each). Germline V gives CDR1 KGHDR, CDR2 SFDVKD. The CDR3 consists of 15 residues. V gave up 2 bases and J gave up 5 bases, with 14 bases separating them. The DNA for the CDR3 is TGTGCCACCAGTGATTCGGGGCCACGGAGGGAGACCCAGTACTTC. Translation: CATSDSGPRRETQYF.

The chain recombines TRBV6-1 with TRBJ2-3, with 12 bases lining up with TRBD2. The V gene's germline CDR1 is MNHNS and CDR2 SASEGT. Trimming took 6 bases from V and 4 from J; bases not matched to a gene: 8. The CDR3 has 16 residues. This chain's CDR3 is CASRARLAGAPDTQYF. The CDR3, as DNA: TGTGCCAGCAGAGCCCGACTAGCGGGAGCCCCAGATACGCAGTATTTT.

This clonotype showed up just a few times. The chain employs TRBV20-1 and TRBJ2-7; D not resolved. The CDR3 length is 11 residues. V lost 7 bases to trimming and J lost 5 bases, with 12 bases between them. Germline CDR1 DFQATT, CDR2 SNEGSKA (reference sequence). This CDR3 reads CSGAVGHEQYF. CDR3 in DNA: TGCAGTGGGGCAGTCGGTCACGAGCAGTACTTC.

As concerns this clonotype: It may be a read error: a sequence one base away is much more abundant. V usage is TRBV28 and J usage is TRBJ2-7; D not certain. The end of the DNA fits TRBJ2-1 better, so the J call may be wrong. This CDR3 region has 14 residues. The germline gives CDR1 MDHEN, CDR2 SYDVKM. This CDR3 reads CASSPQPSSYEQFF. The CDR3 nucleotides read TGTGCCAGCAGCCCCCAACCGAGCTCCTACGAGCAGTTCTTC.

This clonotype was observed many times. This rearrangement joins TRBV18 to TRBJ2-7, with D unclear. This CDR3 has 11 amino acids. Looked up from germline, CDR1 is KGHSH and CDR2 is LQKENI. V was trimmed by 6 bases and J by 5 bases, leaving 8 bases between them. The CDR3 region has the DNA TGTGCCAGCTCTAACCAGGACGAGCAGTACTTC. Protein product: CASSNQDEQYF.

This chain connects TRBV20-1 to TRBJ2-7; D not resolved. Trimming cost V 3 bases and J 7 bases, with 10 bases left between them. CDR1 and CDR2 from the germline V gene are DFQATT and SNEGSKA (reference sequence). This CDR3 comprises 11 residues. The CDR3 region is CSARLVREQYF. The CDR3 DNA follows: TGCAGTGCTAGGCTCGTTCGTGAGCAGTACTTC.

This clonotype was counted between two and nine times. This sequence joins TRBV5-1 and TRBJ2-7, with D unresolved. Trimming took off 1 base at V and 2 bases at J, with 10 bases between the two ends. Germline loops: CDR1 SGHRS, CDR2 YFSETQ. The length of the CDR3 is 14 residues. CDR3 amino acids: CASSLWHNTYEQYF. Written as DNA, the CDR3 is TGCGCCAGCAGCTTGTGGCACAACACCTACGAGCAGTACTTC.